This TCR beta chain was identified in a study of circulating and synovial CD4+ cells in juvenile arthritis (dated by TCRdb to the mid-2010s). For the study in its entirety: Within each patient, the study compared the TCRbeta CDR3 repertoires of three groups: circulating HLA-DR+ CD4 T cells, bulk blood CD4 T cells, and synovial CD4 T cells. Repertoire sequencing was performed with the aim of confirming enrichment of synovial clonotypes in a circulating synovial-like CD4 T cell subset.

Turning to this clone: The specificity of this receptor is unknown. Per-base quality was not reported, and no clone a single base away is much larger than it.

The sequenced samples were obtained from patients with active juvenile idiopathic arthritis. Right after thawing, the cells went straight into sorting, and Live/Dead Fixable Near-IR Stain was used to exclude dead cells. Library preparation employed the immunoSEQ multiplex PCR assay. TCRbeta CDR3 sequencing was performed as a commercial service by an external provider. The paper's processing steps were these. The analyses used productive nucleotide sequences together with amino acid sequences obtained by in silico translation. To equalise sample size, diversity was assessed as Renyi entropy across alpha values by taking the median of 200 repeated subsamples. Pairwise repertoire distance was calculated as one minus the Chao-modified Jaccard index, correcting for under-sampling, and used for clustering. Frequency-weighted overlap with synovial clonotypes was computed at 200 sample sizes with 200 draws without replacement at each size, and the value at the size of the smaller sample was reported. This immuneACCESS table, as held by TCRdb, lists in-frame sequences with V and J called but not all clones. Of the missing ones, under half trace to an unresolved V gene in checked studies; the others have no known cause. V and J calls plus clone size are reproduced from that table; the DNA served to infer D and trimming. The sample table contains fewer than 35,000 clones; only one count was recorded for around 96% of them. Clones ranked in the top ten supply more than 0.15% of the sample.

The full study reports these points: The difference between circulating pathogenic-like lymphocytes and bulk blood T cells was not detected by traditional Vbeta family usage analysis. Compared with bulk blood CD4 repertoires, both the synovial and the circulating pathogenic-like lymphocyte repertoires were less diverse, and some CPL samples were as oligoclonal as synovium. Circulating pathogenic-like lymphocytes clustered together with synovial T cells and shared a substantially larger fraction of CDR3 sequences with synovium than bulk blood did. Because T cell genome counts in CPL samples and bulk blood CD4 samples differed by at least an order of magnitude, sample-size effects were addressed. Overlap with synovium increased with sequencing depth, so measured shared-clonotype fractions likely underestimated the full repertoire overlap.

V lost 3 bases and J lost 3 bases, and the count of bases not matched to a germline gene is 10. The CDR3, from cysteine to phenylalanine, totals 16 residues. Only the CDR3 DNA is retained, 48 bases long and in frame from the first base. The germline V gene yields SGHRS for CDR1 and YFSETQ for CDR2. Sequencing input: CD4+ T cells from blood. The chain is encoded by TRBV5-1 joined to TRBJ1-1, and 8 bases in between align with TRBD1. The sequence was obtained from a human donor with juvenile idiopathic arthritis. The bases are TGCGCCAGCAGCTGGGGGACGGGCAGGGGGCACACTGAAGCTTTCTTT. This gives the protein CASSWGTGRGHTEAFF.